The 32 T cell receptor beta chains given below trace back to one sample, sequenced in a study of blood T cell repertoires in COVID-19. The protocol was immunoSEQ multiplex PCR, while the TCRdb copy is restricted to in-frame clones and leaves out a portion. The data hold around 94,000 clones, with roughly 92% observed a single time. The sequencing sample was made of peripheral blood. These receptors originate from a woman aged 45-65 years with COVID-19, enrolled during active disease.

The gene calls are TRBV4-1 and TRBJ2-7; 7 nucleotides agree with TRBD1. Per the germline V gene, CDR1 is MGHRA and CDR2 is YSYEKL. The length of the CDR3 is 14 residues. The V gene end was trimmed by 5 bases and the J gene end by 2 bases; junction bases not matched to a gene: 6. The CDR3 spells CASSAPGQPYEQYF. The DNA of the CDR3 is TGCGCCAGCAGCGCTCCGGGACAGCCCTACGAGCAGTACTTC.

This chain uses TRBV2 with TRBJ1-6, with 8 positions matching TRBD1. The ends lost 9 bases at V and 9 bases at J; junction bases unmatched: 4. Germline CDR1 reads SNHLY; CDR2 reads FYNNEI. The CDR3 totals 12 residues. The CDR3 loop reads CARQGVASPLHF. The CDR3 nucleotides are TGTGCCAGACAGGGGGTCGCTTCACCCCTCCACTTT.

This clone was observed a single time. The CDR3 DNA sequence: TGCGCCAGCATGGAGCGGGGGAGCACAGATACGCAGTATTTT. Protein sequence: CASMERGSTDTQYF. This sequence joins TRBV5-1 and TRBJ2-3, with 8 bases lining up with TRBD2. Germline V gene sequence: CDR1 SGHRS, CDR2 YFSETQ. The CDR3 is 14 residues long. With V trimmed by 6 bases and J by 0 bases, 3 bases remained unmatched.

The chain recombines TRBV7-9 with TRBJ1-5; D uncertain. Looked up from germline, CDR1 is SEHNR and CDR2 is FQNEAQ (reference sequence). V was pared by 1 base and J by 3 bases, with 7 bases between. The CDR3 has 14 amino acids. The CDR3 DNA reads TGTGCCAGCAGCTTAGACACCCTCAATCAGCCCCAGCATTTT. It encodes CASSLDTLNQPQHF.

The chain combines TRBV4-1 with TRBJ1-2; possibly TRBD1 for D (5 bases). V was pared by 0 bases and J by 5 bases, with 16 bases between. The CDR3 extends over 16 amino acids. Germline loops: CDR1 MGHRA, CDR2 YSYEKL. The CDR3 region has the DNA TGCGCCAGCAGCCAAGAAGGAACGGCCAGGGTATATGGCTACACCTTC. The encoded protein is CASSQEGTARVYGYTF.

This clone was seen once. The chain joins TRBV18 to TRBJ1-1, with D unclear. This CDR3 is built from 13 residues. V lost 0 bases and J lost 4, with 6 bases in between. CDR1 KGHSH and CDR2 LQKENI come from the germline V gene. CDR3 region: CASSPPPRTEAFF. CDR3 in DNA: TGTGCCAGCTCACCACCCCCTCGCACTGAAGCTTTCTTT.

The J gene is TRBJ1-2, the V gene TRBV7-2; 11 bases map to TRBD1. CDR3 length: 14 amino acids. Germline-derived CDR1 and CDR2 are SGHTA and FQGNSA. J lost 4 bases, V lost 6 bases, and 4 bases had no gene match. The CDR3 here is CASSGQGAAYGYTF. CDR3 in DNA: TGTGCCAGCAGTGGACAGGGGGCCGCCTATGGCTACACCTTC.

This clone was seen just once. The rearrangement links TRBV4-3 to TRBJ1-6, with a tentative D call TRBD1 (6 bases). CDR3 length: 15 residues. From germline, CDR1 is LGHNA and CDR2 YSLEER. Deletions cut 1 base from V and 9 bases from J, with 13 bases between. The CDR3 DNA is TGCGCCAGCAGCCAAGCTACAGGGAAGATTTCACCCCTCCACTTT. Its protein product is CASSQATGKISPLHF.

V and J are TRBV25-1 and TRBJ2-2, with D unresolved. The germline CDR1 and CDR2 sequences are MGHDK and SYGVNS. This CDR3 has 12 residues. Trimming left V 2 bases short and J 6 bases short, with 4 bases between. CDR3 residues: CASSEQAGELFF. CDR3 DNA sequence: TGTGCCAGCAGTGAACAGGCCGGGGAGCTGTTTTTT.

The V and J genes are TRBV5-6 and TRBJ1-1; possible D gene TRBD1, 5 bases. In germline, CDR1 is SGHDT, CDR2 YYEEEE. V dropped 7 bases and J dropped 6 bases, with 10 bases sitting between them. This CDR3 is built from 11 residues. The CDR3 loop reads CASGGGPEAFF. CDR3 sequence (DNA): TGTGCCAGCGGGGGAGGGCCTGAAGCTTTCTTT.

This chain connects TRBV27 to TRBJ2-6, with D possibly TRBD2 on 5 matching bases. CDR1 is MNHEY and CDR2 is SMNVEV in the germline V gene (reference sequence). Deletions cut 3 bases from V and 6 bases from J, with 9 bases between. The CDR3 is 14 amino acids. The CDR3 reads CASSLGAAANVLTF. CDR3 bases: TGTGCCAGCAGTTTGGGAGCGGCGGCCAACGTCCTGACTTTC.

This clone came up once. The chain uses TRBV10-3 and TRBJ1-5, with D possibly matching TRBD1 (5 bases). With 0 bases removed from V and 1 base from J, the gap between germline ends came to 10 bases. The length of the CDR3 is 16 residues. Looked up from germline, CDR1 is ENHRY and CDR2 is SYGVKD. The DNA of the CDR3 is TGTGCCATCAGTGAGTCGAATCGGGGGAGCAATCAGCCCCAGCATTTT. It translates to CAISESNRGSNQPQHF.

The V gene is TRBV15, the J gene TRBJ1-6; D may be TRBD1 (5 bases). V shed 0 bases and J shed 9 bases, with 15 bases lying between them. The CDR3 contains 16 residues. Germline CDR1 reads LNHNV; CDR2 reads YYDKDF (reference sequence). The CDR3 DNA follows: TGTGCCACCAGCAGAGATGATTGGGGCTGGCGTTCACCCCTCCACTTT. It specifies CATSRDDWGWRSPLHF.

The chain combines TRBV20-1 with TRBJ1-3; maybe TRBD1 (5 bases). CDR1 is DFQATT and CDR2 is SNEGSKA in the germline V gene (reference sequence). The CDR3 has 11 amino acids. The CDR3 DNA follows: TGCAGCTCAGGGCAAGGAAACACCATATATTTT. Translated: CSSGQGNTIYF.

J is TRBJ1-2 and V is TRBV3-1 (or the pseudogene TRBV3-2), with D possibly being TRBD1 (5 bases). Germline V CDR1 and CDR2: LGHDT, YNNKEL (reference sequence). V dropped 0 bases and J dropped 5 bases, with 10 bases sitting between them. The CDR3 runs 14 residues. The CDR3 region is CASSQDGAGYGYTF. The CDR3 nucleotides read TGTGCCAGCAGCCAAGATGGGGCGGGATATGGCTACACCTTC.

The chain joins TRBV29-1 to TRBJ1-2; 10 nucleotides line up with TRBD1. The V gene's germline CDR1 is SQVTM and CDR2 ANQGSEA. The junction had 10 bases not matched to a gene; V was cut back by 5 bases and J by 4 bases. The CDR3 sequence is 15 residues long. Here the CDR3 DNA reads TGCAGCGTTCCGGGACAGGGGATTCCTCGCTATGGCTACACCTTC. It encodes CSVPGQGIPRYGYTF.

The gene calls are TRBV6-1 and TRBJ2-3; perhaps TRBD1 as D (6 bases). The ends were cut back, 4 bases at V and 0 bases at J, with 26 bases in the middle. CDR3 length: 20 residues. CDR1 is MNHNS and CDR2 is SASEGT in the germline V gene. CDR3 region: CASSGLDSPVPPFSTDTQYF. The CDR3 nucleotides are TGTGCCAGCAGTGGCCTGGACAGCCCAGTTCCCCCGTTTAGCACAGATACGCAGTATTTT.

The chain is built from TRBV19 and TRBJ1-2, with no clear D. CDR3 length equals 11 residues. V was cut by 4 bases and J by 6 bases, with 6 bases left in between. Looked up from germline, CDR1 is LNHDA and CDR2 is SQIVND (reference sequence). CDR3 sequence (DNA): TGTGCCAGTAGTAAGCCTCATGGCTACACCTTC. Protein product: CASSKPHGYTF.

The rearrangement joins TRBV4-1 to TRBJ1-5; 11 bases are a match to TRBD1. The CDR3 extends over 19 amino acids. V dropped 4 bases and J dropped 0; count of bases not matched to a gene: 11. The V gene's germline CDR1 is MGHRA and CDR2 YSYEKL. CDR3 sequence reads: CASSLTGTGGPYSNQPQHF. CDR3 DNA: TGCGCCAGCAGCCTAACCGGGACAGGGGGGCCTTATAGCAATCAGCCCCAGCATTTT.

The chain combines TRBV11-3 with TRBJ1-4; the D is unclear. The CDR3 runs to 13 residues. The V gene's germline CDR1 is SGHNT and CDR2 YENEEA. The germline V and J ends were trimmed by 2 bases and 13 bases, with 14 bases remaining between them. This CDR3 reads CASSLFGTGGLFF. The CDR3 bases are TGTGCCAGCAGCTTATTCGGTACGGGAGGACTGTTTTTT.

The chain carries TRBV10-1 and TRBJ1-3; TRBD1 is a possible D gene (5 bases). This CDR3 comprises 14 residues. In germline, CDR1 is WNHNN, CDR2 SYGVQD (reference sequence). Between the trimmed V and J ends, which lost 4 bases and 4 bases, there was a span of 11 bases. The CDR3 DNA reads as TGCGCCAGCAGTGGGACACTCGGAGGAAACACCATATATTTT. This gives the protein CASSGTLGGNTIYF.

The CDR3 protein is CAISDRATGELFF. The CDR3, as DNA: TGTGCCATCAGTGATCGAGCCACCGGGGAGCTGTTTTTT. This sequence joins TRBV10-3 and TRBJ2-2; no clear D gene. Germline V CDR1 and CDR2: ENHRY, SYGVKD. The CDR3 totals 13 residues. V was cut by 3 bases and J by 4 bases, with 6 bases left in between.

The chain is built from TRBV5-1 and TRBJ2-5; 9 bases line up with TRBD2. The V gene's germline CDR1 is SGHRS and CDR2 YFSETQ. CDR3 length: 15 amino acids. J was trimmed by 1 base and V by 2 bases; bases with no gene match: 3. The CDR3 nucleotides read TGCGCCAGCAGCTTATTGACTAGCGGCCAAGAGACCCAGTACTTC. Amino acid sequence: CASSLLTSGQETQYF.

The CDR3 here is CASSLDGTRLSGYTF. The CDR3 DNA is TGTGCCAGCAGCTTAGATGGTACCCGTCTGAGTGGCTACACCTTC. J is TRBJ1-2 and V is TRBV11-2; no clear D gene. Germline V lookup: CDR1 SGHAT, CDR2 FQNNGV. This CDR3 has 15 amino acids. V gave up 0 bases and J gave up 7 bases, with 15 bases separating them.

This rearrangement joins TRBV7-8 to TRBJ2-2; 8 bases agree with TRBD1. The CDR3 is 17 amino acids. Germline loops: CDR1 SGHVS, CDR2 FQNEAQ. Trimming at V came to 0 bases and at J to 4 bases, leaving 7 bases not matched to a gene. CDR3 DNA sequence: TGTGCCAGCAGCTTAGCGAGGACAGGGCTACTCACCGGGGAGCTGTTTTTT. It codes for CASSLARTGLLTGELFF.

The chain combines TRBV27 with TRBJ2-3; TRBD2 matches at 7 bases. Germline loops: CDR1 MNHEY, CDR2 SMNVEV (reference sequence). The CDR3 contains 16 residues. The V gene end was trimmed by 6 bases and the J gene end by 2 bases; junction bases not matched to a gene: 11. The CDR3: CASSPRTRQTTDTQYF. CDR3 in DNA: TGTGCCAGCAGCCCTAGGACTAGACAGACCACAGATACGCAGTATTTT.

The rearrangement uses TRBV14 and TRBJ1-2; 8 bases agree with TRBD1. In germline, CDR1 is SGHDN, CDR2 FVKESK. The CDR3 extends over 15 amino acids. V lost 4 bases to trimming and J lost 8 bases; unmatched junction nucleotides: 12. This CDR3 reads CASSPRDRQGRGYTF. The CDR3 coding sequence is TGTGCCAGCAGCCCCCGGGACAGACAGGGGAGAGGCTACACCTTC.

CDR3 nucleotides: TGTGCCAGCAGCCAAGAAAGGATGGGGGGTGAAAAACTGTTTTTT. This translates into CASSQERMGGEKLFF. J is TRBJ1-4 and V is TRBV3-1 (or the pseudogene TRBV3-2); D is possibly TRBD1 (5 bases). Trimming pared 0 bases from V and 7 bases from J, leaving 12 bases between. Germline V lookup: CDR1 LGHDT, CDR2 YNNKEL (reference sequence). The CDR3 extends over 15 amino acids.

The V and J genes are TRBV23-1 and TRBJ1-2; 8 nucleotides match TRBD1. TRBV23-1 is flagged as an ORF with uncertain function. The CDR3 runs to 13 residues. Trimming cost V 6 bases and J 8 bases; bases outside gene matches: 8. The CDR3 DNA sequence: TGCGCCAGCAGCCCCAGGGGGCGCAGCGGCTACACCTTC. Its translation: CASSPRGRSGYTF.

This sequence joins TRBV24-1 and TRBJ1-1; a possible D gene is TRBD1 (5 bases). CDR3 length: 12 amino acids. CDR1 KGHDR and CDR2 SFDVKD come from the germline V gene. Between the trimmed V and J ends, which lost 0 bases and 12 bases, there was a span of 10 bases. The CDR3 DNA follows: TGTGCCACCAGTGATTTGCAGGGACTCCCTTTCTTT. Amino acid sequence: CATSDLQGLPFF.

The rearrangement links TRBV12-5 to TRBJ1-1; 8 nucleotides align to TRBD1. This CDR3 spans 15 amino acids. J was trimmed by 4 bases and V by 5 bases; bases with no gene match: 9. Germline CDR1 and CDR2: LGHNT and FRNRAP. The CDR3: CASGHGQGFSTEAFF. Here the CDR3 DNA reads TGTGCTAGTGGTCATGGACAGGGATTCAGCACTGAAGCTTTCTTT.

This clone was observed a few times. The gene calls are TRBV4-1 and TRBJ1-5, with 8 bases fitting TRBD1. The V and J ends lost 0 bases and 7 bases, in that order; junction bases with no gene match: 2. The germline gives CDR1 MGHRA, CDR2 YSYEKL. The CDR3 covers 14 residues. In DNA, the CDR3 is TGCGCCAGCAGCCAAGAGGACAGGGTACAGCCCCAGCATTTT. This sequence encodes CASSQEDRVQPQHF.